This T cell receptor beta chain was recorded in a study of shared T cell receptors in the human thymus (TCRdb year 2021). Background for the entire study: The study investigated the way shared, self-reactive T-cell receptor alpha chains are produced in the human thymus.

Via the germline V gene, CDR1 is SNHLY and CDR2 FYNNEI. Counted from cysteine to phenylalanine, this CDR3 has 15 amino acids. The sequence is cut down to CDR3 DNA, 45 bases in frame from base 1. V lost 0 bases and J lost 3 bases, and the count of bases not matched to a germline gene is 5. Library preparation was by the immunoSEQ multiplex PCR assay. TCRdb took over this immuneACCESS table, retaining in-frame rearrangements with V and J assigned. Such tables are incomplete; in checked studies, under half of the missing clones stem from an unresolved V gene, and the remainder is unexplained. This sample lists hundreds of thousands of clones; over 75% were detected once. The ten largest make up roughly 0.0094% of the sample. With regard to this clone: The target of this receptor is not known. It has no much larger one-base neighbor in the sample; base qualities were not kept.

The data also belong to a second study, concerning human thymus T cells. From the second report: Immunologically healthy infants undergoing open corrective cardiac surgery for congenital heart defects in Finland were used as donors. Thymus tissue was collected as surgical resects that were removed during corrective cardiac surgery. Biased V and J gene segment usage appeared to be present in both thymic and peripheral blood repertoires. The related research reported highly overlapping thymic TCR repertoires among unrelated individuals. The study described the TCR alpha and beta repertoires in about eight infant thymus samples and a few matching peripheral blood samples. The infant donors were roughly 7 to 244 days old, and the cohort included six males and two females. Thymocytes were freed from the tissue by mechanical means and kept at -70 degrees C as pellets of roughly 9.5-31 million cells. A QIAsymphony instrument was used to extract genomic DNA from frozen cell pellets. Using the immunoSEQ multiplex PCR assay, the TCRB and TCRAD loci were amplified from a standardized quantity of quality-controlled genomic DNA. The amplicons covered the V(D)J region and were long enough to include the CDR3 and to identify the V and J genes. The amplicons were sequenced on an Illumina platform via the commercial immunoSEQ service. Primer bias and sequencing errors were corrected as previously described, and TCRAD and TCRB were defined on the basis of the IMGT database. The repertoires were analysed using immunoSEQ Analyzer 3.0 and VDJTools for basic statistics, V/J segment usage, diversity estimates, rarefaction and pairwise overlap. Diversity was estimated with Chao1, ChaoE, Efron-Thisted, Shannon and inverse Simpson indices, and also on datasets down-sampled to the smallest sample. Repertoire overlap used strict matching of CDR3 nucleotide sequence, V gene and J gene, with Jaccard-based multidimensional scaling clustering. Thymus samples yielded on average around 810,000 unique TCRB clonotypes, compared with 80,000 to 85,000 from blood samples.

The sequenced material came from thymocytes. The rearranged chain carries TRBV2 and TRBJ2-7; 7 middle bases align to TRBD1. This TCR came from a boy under two years old with a congenital heart defect. Donor details come from another sample of the same person, matched by shared clones. The nucleotide sequence reads as follows: TGTGCCAGCAGTGAAGCCCACAGGGGCGGCTACGAGCAGTACTTC. Its protein product is CASSEAHRGGYEQYF.